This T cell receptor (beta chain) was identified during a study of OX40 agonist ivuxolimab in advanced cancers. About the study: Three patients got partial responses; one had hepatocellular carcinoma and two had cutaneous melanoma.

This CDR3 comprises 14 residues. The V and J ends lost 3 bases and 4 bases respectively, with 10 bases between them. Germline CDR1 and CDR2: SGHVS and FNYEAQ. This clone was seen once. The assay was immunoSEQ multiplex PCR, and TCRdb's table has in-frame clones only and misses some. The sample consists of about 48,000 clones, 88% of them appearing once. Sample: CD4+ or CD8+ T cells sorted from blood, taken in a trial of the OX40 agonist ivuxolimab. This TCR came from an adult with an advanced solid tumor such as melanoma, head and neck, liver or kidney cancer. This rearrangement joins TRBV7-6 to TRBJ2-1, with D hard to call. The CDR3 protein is CASSFGGSYNEQFF. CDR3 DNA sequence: TGTGCCAGCAGCTTTGGTGGCAGTTACAATGAGCAGTTCTTC.